This T cell receptor beta chain emerged from a study of T-cell reconstitution after alpha-beta-depleted transplantation in children. Regarding the study as a whole: Among T cells one year after transplant, newly produced cells accounted for most counts and diversity.

Preparation of the TCRbeta library was carried out with unique molecular identifiers. TCRdb fed the PCR reads into MiXCR, producing one record per CDR3 protein. The data contain fewer than 350,000 distinct CDR3 sequences, roughly 8.2% of them singletons. This clonotype was counted between two and nine times. The antigen is unknown. The clonotype comes from a female patient aged 2-15 years who had a stem cell transplant for Fanconi anemia, so the T cells may come from the graft donor. The sequences come from peripheral blood, collected 360 days after TCRalphabeta/CD19-depleted stem cell transplant.

CDR3 bases: TGCAGTGCTAGGGGGGCTAGCGGGAGAATATTCTTC. This gives the protein CSARGASGRIFF. The rearrangement uses TRBV20-1 and TRBJ2-1; 10 bases line up with TRBD2. The CDR3 is 12 residues long. Germline CDR1 is DFQATT and CDR2 is SNEGSKA (reference sequence). The V gene end was trimmed by 3 bases and the J gene end by 16 bases; junction bases not matched to a gene: 9.